This TCR beta chain derives from a study of shared clonotypes between healthy human individuals. Here immunoSEQ multiplex PCR was the method, and the copy in TCRdb shows in-frame clones only, minus some. Of about 2.5 million clones listed, around 93% are singletons. V lost 4 bases and J lost 6; bases outside the gene matches: 7. Germline loops: CDR1 KGHSH, CDR2 LQKENI. The CDR3 is made up of 14 amino acids. With respect to this clone: Its antigen is as yet unknown.

Naive CD4+ cells were CD45RA-selected; the remaining cells were memory. Study observations and caveats: Apart from blood, nothing was sampled; tissue repertoires likely differ. Deeper or shallower sequencing was expected to change how clonotypes are shared among donors.

This sequence joins TRBV18 and TRBJ2-3, with 7 positions matching TRBD2. The sequencing sample was made of naive CD4+ T cells from PBMCs. As for subset: CD45RA+ positively selected. This TCR was recovered from a man younger than 30 in good health. Some clones in this sample may be carry-over from other donors' samples. The CDR3 DNA reads TGTGCCAGCTCACTCGCGGGAGCAACGGATACGCAGTATTTT. Translated, it gives CASSLAGATDTQYF.